This T cell receptor (beta chain) was captured in a study of blood T cell repertoires in COVID-19. The CDR3 runs to 13 residues. CDR1 is LNHDA, CDR2 SQIVND, per germline (reference sequence). Trimming cost V 6 bases and J 0 bases, with 8 bases left between them. This table comes from immunoSEQ multiplex PCR, and its TCRdb copy is limited to in-frame clones, with some not included. The sample records some 300,000 clones, 90% being singletons. Input material: PBMCs or T cells enriched from blood (not recorded which). This chain uses TRBV19 with TRBJ1-1; tentatively, D is TRBD1 (6 bases). This clonotype was sampled from a young woman with acute COVID-19. The CDR3 DNA is TGTGCCAGTAGCCGGACAGTGAACACTGAAGCTTTCTTT. The encoded protein is CASSRTVNTEAFF.